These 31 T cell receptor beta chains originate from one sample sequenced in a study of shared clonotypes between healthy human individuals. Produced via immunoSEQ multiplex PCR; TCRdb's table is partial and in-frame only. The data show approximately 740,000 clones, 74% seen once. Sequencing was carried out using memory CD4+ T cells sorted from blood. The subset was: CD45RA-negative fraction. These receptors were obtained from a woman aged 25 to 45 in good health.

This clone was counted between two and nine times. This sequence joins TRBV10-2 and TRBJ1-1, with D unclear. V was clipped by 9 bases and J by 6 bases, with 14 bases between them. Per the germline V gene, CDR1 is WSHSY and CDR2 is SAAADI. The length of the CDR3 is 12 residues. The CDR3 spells CASAKDHSEAFF. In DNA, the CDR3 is TGCGCCAGTGCCAAGGACCACTCTGAAGCTTTCTTT.

CDR3 protein: CASSYGLAGSDNEQFF. The CDR3 region has the DNA TGCGCCAGCAGCTACGGACTAGCGGGAAGCGACAATGAGCAGTTCTTC. The V and J genes are TRBV5-1 and TRBJ2-1; 12 nucleotides agree with TRBD2. V was clipped by 3 bases and J by 5 bases; unmatched bases: 6. CDR3 length: 16 residues. Per the germline V gene, CDR1 is SGHRS and CDR2 is YFSETQ.

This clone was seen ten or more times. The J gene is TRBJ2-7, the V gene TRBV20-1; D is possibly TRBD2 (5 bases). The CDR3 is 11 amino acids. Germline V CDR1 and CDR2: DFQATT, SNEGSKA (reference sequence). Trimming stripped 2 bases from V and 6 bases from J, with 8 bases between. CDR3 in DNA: TGCAGTGCTAGACCTAGCCGCGAGCAGTACTTC. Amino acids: CSARPSREQYF.

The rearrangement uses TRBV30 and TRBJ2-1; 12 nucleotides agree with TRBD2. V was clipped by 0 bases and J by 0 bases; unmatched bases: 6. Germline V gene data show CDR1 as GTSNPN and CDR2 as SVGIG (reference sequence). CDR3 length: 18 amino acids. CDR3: CAWSVLAGGPSSYNEQFF. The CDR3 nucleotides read TGTGCCTGGAGTGTACTAGCGGGAGGTCCAAGCTCCTACAATGAGCAGTTCTTC.

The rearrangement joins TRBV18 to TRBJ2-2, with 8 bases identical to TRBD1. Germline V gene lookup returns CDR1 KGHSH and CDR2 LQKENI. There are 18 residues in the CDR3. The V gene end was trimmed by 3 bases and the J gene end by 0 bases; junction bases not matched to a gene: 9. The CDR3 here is CASSPGTGGVSNTGELFF. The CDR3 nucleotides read TGTGCCAGCTCACCGGGGACAGGAGGGGTCTCGAACACCGGGGAGCTGTTTTTT.

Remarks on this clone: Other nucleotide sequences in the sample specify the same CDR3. CDR3 in amino acids: CASSLGQHNEQFF. The CDR3 DNA is TGTGCCAGCAGCTTGGGACAGCACAATGAGCAGTTCTTC. The J gene is TRBJ2-1, the V gene TRBV7-6, with TRBD1 matching over 7 bases. Losses at the gene ends were 3 bases for V and 5 bases for J; bases not matched to a gene: 1. The CDR3 is 13 amino acids. Germline V gene lookup returns CDR1 SGHVS and CDR2 FNYEAQ.

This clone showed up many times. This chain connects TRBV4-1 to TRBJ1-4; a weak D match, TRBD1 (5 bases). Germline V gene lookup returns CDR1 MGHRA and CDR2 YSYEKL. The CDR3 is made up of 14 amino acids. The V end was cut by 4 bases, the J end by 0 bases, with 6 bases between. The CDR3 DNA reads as TGCGCCAGCAGCCGACAGACAACTAATGAAAAACTGTTTTTT. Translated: CASSRQTTNEKLFF.

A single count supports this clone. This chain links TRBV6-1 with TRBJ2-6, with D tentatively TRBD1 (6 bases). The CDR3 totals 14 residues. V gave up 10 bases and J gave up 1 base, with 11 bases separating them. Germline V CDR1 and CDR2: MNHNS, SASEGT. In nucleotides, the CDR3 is TGTGCCATCGCTCAGGGGTCTGGGGCCAACGTCCTGACTTTC. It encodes CAIAQGSGANVLTF.

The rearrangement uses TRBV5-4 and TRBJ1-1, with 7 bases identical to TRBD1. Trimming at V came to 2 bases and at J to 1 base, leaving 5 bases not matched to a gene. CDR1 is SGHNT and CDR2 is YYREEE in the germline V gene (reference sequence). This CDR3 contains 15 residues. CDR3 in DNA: TGTGCCAGCAGCTTTAACAGGGGCAAGAACACTGAAGCTTTCTTT. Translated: CASSFNRGKNTEAFF.

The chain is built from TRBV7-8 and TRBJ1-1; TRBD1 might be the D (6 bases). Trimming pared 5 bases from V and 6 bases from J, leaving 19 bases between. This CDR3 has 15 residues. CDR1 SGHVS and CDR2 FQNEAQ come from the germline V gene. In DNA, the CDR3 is TGTGCCAGCAGCCCCCGGTGGCAGGGGAAGGCTGAAGCTTTCTTT. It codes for CASSPRWQGKAEAFF.

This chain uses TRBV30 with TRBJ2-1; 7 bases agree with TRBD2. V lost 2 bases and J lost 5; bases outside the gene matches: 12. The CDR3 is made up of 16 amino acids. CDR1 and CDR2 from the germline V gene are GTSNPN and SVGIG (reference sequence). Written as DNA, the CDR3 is TGTGCCTGGAGTAAATTGTCCGGACTAGTAAACAATGAGCAGTTCTTC. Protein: CAWSKLSGLVNNEQFF. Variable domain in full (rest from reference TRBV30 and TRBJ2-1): SQTIHQWPATLVQPVGSPLSLECTVEGTSNPNLYWYRQAAGRGLQLLFYSVGIGQISSEVPQNLSASRPQDRQFILSSKKLLLSDSGFYLCAWSKLSGLVNNEQFFGPGTRLTVL.

The chain's CDR3 is CASSVVYGSYNEQFF. CDR3 bases: TGTGCCAGTAGTGTCGTCTACGGCTCCTACAATGAGCAGTTCTTC. This chain joins TRBV19 and TRBJ2-1; D unresolved. Germline V gene sequence: CDR1 LNHDA, CDR2 SQIVND (reference sequence). The germline V and J ends were trimmed by 5 bases and 0 bases, with 11 bases remaining between them. The CDR3 sequence is 15 residues long.

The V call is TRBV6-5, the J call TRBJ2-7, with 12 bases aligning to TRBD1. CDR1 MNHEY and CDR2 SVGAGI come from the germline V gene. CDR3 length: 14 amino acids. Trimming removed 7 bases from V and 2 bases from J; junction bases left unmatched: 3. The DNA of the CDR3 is TGTGCCAGCACGGGACAGGGGGCGACCTACGAGCAGTACTTC. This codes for CASTGQGATYEQYF.

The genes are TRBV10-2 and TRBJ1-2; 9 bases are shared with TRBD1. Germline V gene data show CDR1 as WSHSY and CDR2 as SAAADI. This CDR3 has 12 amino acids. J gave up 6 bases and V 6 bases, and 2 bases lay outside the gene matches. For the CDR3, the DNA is TGCGCCAGCAGCACAGGGGGCAATGGCTACACCTTC. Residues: CASSTGGNGYTF.

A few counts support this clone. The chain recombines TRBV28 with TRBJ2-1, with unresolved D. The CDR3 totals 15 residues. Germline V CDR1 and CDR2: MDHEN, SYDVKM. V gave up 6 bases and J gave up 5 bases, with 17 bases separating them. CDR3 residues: CASRYGWRGDNEQFF. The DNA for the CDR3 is TGTGCCAGCAGGTATGGATGGCGAGGAGACAATGAGCAGTTCTTC. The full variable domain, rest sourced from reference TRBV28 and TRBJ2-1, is DVKVTQSSRYLVKRTGEKVFLECVQDMDHENMFWYRQDPGLGLRLIYFSYDVKMKEKGDIPEGYSVSREKKERFSLILESASTNQTSMYLCASRYGWRGDNEQFFGPGTRLTVL.

The CDR3 sequence is CASSPTAGGYNEQFF. CDR3 DNA: TGTGCCAGCAGCCCTACGGCGGGGGGATACAATGAGCAGTTCTTC. The genes are TRBV7-8 and TRBJ2-1; TRBD2 agrees at 8 bases. Germline V lookup: CDR1 SGHVS, CDR2 FQNEAQ. This CDR3 spans 15 amino acids. Trimming at V came to 5 bases and at J to 4 bases, leaving 7 bases not matched to a gene.

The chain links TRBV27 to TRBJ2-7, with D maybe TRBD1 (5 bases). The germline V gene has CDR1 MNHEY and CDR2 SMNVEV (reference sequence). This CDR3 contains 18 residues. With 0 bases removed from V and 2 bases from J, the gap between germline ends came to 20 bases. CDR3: CASSLSSLRNSRAYEQYF. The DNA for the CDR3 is TGTGCCAGCAGTTTATCTAGTCTTAGAAACTCCAGGGCCTACGAGCAGTACTTC.

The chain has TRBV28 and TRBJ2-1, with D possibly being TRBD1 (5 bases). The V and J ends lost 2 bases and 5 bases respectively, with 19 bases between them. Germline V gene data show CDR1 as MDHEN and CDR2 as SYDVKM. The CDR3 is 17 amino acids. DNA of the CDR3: TGTGCCAGCAGTTTACGAAAGACAGTCGACGTCAACAATGAGCAGTTCTTC. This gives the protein CASSLRKTVDVNNEQFF.

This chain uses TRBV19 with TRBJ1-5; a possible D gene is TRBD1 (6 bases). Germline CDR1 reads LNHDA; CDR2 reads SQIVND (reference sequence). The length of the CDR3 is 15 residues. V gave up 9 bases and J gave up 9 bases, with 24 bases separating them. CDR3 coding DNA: TGTGCCAGCAGCCCTCCGGGGGCCCGGAGTCGGCCCCAGCATTTT. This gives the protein CASSPPGARSRPQHF.

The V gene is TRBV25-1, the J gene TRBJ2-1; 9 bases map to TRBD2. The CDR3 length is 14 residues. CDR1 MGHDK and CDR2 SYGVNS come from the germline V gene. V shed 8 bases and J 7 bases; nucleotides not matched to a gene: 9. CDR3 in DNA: TGTGCCAGCCAGGTAGCGGGAGTGGGGAATGAGCAGTTCTTC. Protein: CASQVAGVGNEQFF.

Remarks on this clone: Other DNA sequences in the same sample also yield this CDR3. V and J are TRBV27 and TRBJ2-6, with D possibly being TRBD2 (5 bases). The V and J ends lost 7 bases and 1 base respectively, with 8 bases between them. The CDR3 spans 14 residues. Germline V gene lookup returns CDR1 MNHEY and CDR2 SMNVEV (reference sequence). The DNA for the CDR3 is TGTGCCAGCACATCGGGGTCTGGGGCCAACGTCCTGACTTTC. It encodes CASTSGSGANVLTF.

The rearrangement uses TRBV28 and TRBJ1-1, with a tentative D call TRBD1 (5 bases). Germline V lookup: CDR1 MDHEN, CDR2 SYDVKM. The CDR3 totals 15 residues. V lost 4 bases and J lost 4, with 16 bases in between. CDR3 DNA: TGTGCCAGCAGTTGGGTAAGGGGAGTTGGCACTGAAGCTTTCTTT. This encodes CASSWVRGVGTEAFF.

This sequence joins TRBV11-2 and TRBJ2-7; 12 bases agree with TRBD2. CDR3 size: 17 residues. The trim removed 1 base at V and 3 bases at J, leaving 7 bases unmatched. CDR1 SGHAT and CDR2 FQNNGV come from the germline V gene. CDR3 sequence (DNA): TGTGCCAGCAGCTTAGTTCGCATGACTAGCGGGAGCTACGAGCAGTACTTC. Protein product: CASSLVRMTSGSYEQYF.

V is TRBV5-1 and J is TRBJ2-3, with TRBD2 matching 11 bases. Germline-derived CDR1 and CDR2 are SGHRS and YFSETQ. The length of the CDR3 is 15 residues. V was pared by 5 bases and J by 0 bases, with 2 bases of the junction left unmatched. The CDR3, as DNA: TGCGCCAGCAGACGGACTAGCGGGAGCACAGATACGCAGTATTTT. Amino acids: CASRRTSGSTDTQYF.

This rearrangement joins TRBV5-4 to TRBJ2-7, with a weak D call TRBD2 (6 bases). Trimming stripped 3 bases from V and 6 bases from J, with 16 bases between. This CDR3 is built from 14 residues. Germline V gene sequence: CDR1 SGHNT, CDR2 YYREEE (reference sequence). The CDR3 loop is CASSSPGVPLEQYF. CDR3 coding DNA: TGTGCCAGCAGCTCCCCGGGGGTGCCTCTCGAGCAGTACTTC. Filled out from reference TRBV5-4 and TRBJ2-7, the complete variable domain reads ETGVTQSPTHLIKTRGQQVTLRCSSQSGHNTVSWYQQALGQGPQFIFQYYREEENGRGNFPPRFSGLQFPNYSSELNVNALELDDSALYLCASSSPGVPLEQYFGPGTRLTVT.

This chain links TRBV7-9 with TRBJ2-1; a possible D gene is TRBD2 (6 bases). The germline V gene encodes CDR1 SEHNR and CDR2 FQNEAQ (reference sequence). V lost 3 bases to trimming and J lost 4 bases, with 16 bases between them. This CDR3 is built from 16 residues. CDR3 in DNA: TGTGCCAGCAGCTTTGCTCTCGGGACTGAATACAATGAGCAGTTCTTC. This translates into CASSFALGTEYNEQFF.

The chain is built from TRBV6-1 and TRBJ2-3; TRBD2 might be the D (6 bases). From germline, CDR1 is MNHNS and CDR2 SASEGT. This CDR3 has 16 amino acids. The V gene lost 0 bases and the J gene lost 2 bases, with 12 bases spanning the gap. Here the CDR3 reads CASSEAPTSFTDTQYF. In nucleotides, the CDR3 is TGTGCCAGCAGTGAAGCTCCGACTAGTTTCACAGATACGCAGTATTTT.

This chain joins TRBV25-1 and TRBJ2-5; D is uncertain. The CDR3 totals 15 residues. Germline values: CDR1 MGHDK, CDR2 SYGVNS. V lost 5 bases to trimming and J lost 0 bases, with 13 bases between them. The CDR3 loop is CASSSDIKYQETQYF. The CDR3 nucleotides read TGTGCCAGCAGTAGCGACATAAAGTACCAAGAGACCCAGTACTTC.

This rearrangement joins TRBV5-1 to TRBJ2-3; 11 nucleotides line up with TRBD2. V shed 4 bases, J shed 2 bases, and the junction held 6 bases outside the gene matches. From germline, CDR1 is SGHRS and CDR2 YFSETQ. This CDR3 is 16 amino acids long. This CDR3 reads CASSAGTSGFTDTQYF. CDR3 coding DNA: TGCGCCAGCAGCGCCGGGACTAGCGGATTCACAGATACGCAGTATTTT. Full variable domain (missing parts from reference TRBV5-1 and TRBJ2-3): KAGVTQTPRYLIKTRGQQVTLSCSPISGHRSVSWYQQTPGQGLQFLFEYFSETQRNKGNFPGRFSGRQFSNSRSEMNVSTLELGDSALYLCASSAGTSGFTDTQYFGPGTRLTVL.

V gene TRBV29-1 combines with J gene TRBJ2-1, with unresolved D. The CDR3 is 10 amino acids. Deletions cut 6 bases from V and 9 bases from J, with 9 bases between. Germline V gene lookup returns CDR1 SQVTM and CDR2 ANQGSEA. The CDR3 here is CSVRSVEQFF. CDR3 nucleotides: TGCAGCGTGCGGTCGGTTGAGCAGTTCTTC.

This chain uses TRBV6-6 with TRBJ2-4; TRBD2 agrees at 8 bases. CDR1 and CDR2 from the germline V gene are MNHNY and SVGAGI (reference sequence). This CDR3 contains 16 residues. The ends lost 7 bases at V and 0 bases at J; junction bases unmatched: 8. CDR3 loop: CASTDSGTLAKNIQYF. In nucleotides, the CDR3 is TGTGCCAGCACTGATAGCGGGACGTTAGCCAAAAACATTCAGTACTTC.